One sample yielded the 2 T cell receptor beta chains listed below, sequenced in a study of CD8+ T cells in alopecia areata. cDNA serving as the sequencing template came from extracted, reverse transcribed RNA. Produced via immunoSEQ multiplex PCR; TCRdb's table is partial and in-frame only. The sample has roughly 120,000 clones, around 50% seen once. Treatment noted: oral pan-JAK inhibitor, 5-10 mg twice daily. The material was CD8+ T cells sorted from blood, obtained at week 24, from a patient treated with tofacitinib. The source is a human donor with alopecia areata.

The chain carries TRBV15 and TRBJ1-1, with D unresolved. The CDR3 covers 14 residues. The ends were cut back, 3 bases at V and 3 bases at J, with 11 bases in the middle. CDR1 LNHNV and CDR2 YYDKDF come from the germline V gene (reference sequence). CDR3 sequence reads: CATSSDRGYTEAFF. The CDR3 DNA sequence: TGTGCCACCAGCAGTGATCGAGGGTACACTGAAGCTTTCTTT.

This clone was seen many times. This chain links TRBV5-1 with TRBJ1-1; D may be TRBD1 (5 bases). V shed 2 bases and J shed 2 bases, with 10 bases lying between them. CDR1 is SGHRS, CDR2 YFSETQ, per germline. CDR3 size: 14 residues. The CDR3 DNA reads as TGCGCCAGCAGCTTCGACAGAACCAACACTGAAGCTTTCTTT. Translated: CASSFDRTNTEAFF. The full variable domain, in which reference TRBV5-1 and TRBJ1-1 provide the parts outside the CDR3, is KAGVTQTPRYLIKTRGQQVTLSCSPISGHRSVSWYQQTPGQGLQFLFEYFSETQRNKGNFPGRFSGRQFSNSRSEMNVSTLELGDSALYLCASSFDRTNTEAFFGQGTRLTVV.